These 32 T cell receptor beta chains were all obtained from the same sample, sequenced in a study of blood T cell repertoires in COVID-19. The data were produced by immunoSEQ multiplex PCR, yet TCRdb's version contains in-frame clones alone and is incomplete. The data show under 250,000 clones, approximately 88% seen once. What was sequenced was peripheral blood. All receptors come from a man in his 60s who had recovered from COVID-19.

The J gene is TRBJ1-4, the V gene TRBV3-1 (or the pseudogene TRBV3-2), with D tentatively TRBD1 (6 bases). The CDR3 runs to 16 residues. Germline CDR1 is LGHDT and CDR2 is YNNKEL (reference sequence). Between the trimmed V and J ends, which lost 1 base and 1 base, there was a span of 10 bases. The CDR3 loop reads CASSQVGTKTNEKLFF. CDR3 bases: TGTGCCAGCAGCCAAGTGGGGACAAAAACTAATGAAAAACTGTTTTTT.

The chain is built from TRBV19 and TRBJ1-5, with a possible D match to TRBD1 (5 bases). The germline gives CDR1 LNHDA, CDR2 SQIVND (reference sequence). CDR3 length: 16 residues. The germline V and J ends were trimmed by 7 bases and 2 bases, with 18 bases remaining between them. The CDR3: CASTPEWGRGNQPQHF. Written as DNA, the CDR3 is TGTGCCAGTACCCCGGAGTGGGGCCGGGGCAATCAGCCCCAGCATTTT.

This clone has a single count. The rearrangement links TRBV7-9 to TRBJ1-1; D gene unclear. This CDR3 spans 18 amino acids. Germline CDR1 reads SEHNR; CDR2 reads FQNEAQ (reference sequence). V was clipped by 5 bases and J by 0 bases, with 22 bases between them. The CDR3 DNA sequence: TGTGCCAGCAGCCCTTTCAGCCGAACCCGAGGTTTGAACACTGAAGCTTTCTTT. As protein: CASSPFSRTRGLNTEAFF.

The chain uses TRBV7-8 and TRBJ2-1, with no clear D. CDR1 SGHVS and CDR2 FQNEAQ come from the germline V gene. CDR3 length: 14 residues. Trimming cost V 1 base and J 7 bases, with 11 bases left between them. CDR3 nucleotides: TGTGCCAGCAGCTTAGGGGCAGAGAGAAATGAGCAGTTCTTC. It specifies CASSLGAERNEQFF.

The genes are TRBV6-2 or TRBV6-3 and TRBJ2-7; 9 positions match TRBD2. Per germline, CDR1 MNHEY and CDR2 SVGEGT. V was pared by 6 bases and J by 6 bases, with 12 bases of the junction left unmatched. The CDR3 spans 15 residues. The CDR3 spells CASSLAGVDWSEQYF. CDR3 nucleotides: TGTGCCAGCAGCTTAGCGGGAGTCGACTGGTCCGAGCAGTACTTC.

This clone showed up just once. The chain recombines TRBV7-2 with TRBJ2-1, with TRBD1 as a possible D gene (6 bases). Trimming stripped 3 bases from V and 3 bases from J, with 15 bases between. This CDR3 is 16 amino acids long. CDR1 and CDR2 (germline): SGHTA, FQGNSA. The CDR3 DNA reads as TGTGCCAGCAGCTTGGTCTACGGACAGAGCTACAATGAGCAGTTCTTC. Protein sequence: CASSLVYGQSYNEQFF.

CDR3 region: CASKIPGTERYSNQPQHF. CDR3 in DNA: TGTGCCAGCAAAATCCCGGGGACAGAGCGATATAGCAATCAGCCCCAGCATTTT. This rearrangement joins TRBV3-1 (or the pseudogene TRBV3-2) to TRBJ1-5; TRBD1 aligns across 7 bases. CDR1 is LGHDT, CDR2 YNNKEL, per germline (reference sequence). V gave up 7 bases and J gave up 0 bases; unmatched junction bases: 15. This CDR3 has 18 residues.

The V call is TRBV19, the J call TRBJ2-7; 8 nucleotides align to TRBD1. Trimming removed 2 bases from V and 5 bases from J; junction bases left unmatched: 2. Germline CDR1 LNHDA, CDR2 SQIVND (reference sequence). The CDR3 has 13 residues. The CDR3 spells CASSIQGADEQYF. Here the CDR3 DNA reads TGTGCCAGTAGTATACAGGGGGCGGACGAGCAGTACTTC.

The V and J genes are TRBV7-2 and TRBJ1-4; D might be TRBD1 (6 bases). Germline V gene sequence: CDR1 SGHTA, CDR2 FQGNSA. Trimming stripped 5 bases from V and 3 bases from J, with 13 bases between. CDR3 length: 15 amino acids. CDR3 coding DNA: TGTGCCAGCAGCCTTACAGGGTGGCCTAATGAAAAACTGTTTTTT. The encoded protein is CASSLTGWPNEKLFF.

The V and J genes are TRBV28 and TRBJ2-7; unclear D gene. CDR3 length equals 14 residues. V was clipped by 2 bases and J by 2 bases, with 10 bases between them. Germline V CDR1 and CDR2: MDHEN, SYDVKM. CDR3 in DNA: TGTGCCAGCAGTTTACATTCCCCCCCCTACGAGCAGTACTTC. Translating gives CASSLHSPPYEQYF.

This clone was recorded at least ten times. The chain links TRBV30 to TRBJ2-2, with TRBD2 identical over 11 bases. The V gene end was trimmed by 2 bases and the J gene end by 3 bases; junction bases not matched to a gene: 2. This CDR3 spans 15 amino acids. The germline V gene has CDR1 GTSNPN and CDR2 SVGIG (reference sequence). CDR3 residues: CAWSHSGRDTGELFF. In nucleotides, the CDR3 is TGTGCCTGGAGTCATAGCGGGAGGGACACCGGGGAGCTGTTTTTT. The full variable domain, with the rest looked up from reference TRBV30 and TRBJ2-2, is SQTIHQWPATLVQPVGSPLSLECTVEGTSNPNLYWYRQAAGRGLQLLFYSVGIGQISSEVPQNLSASRPQDRQFILSSKKLLLSDSGFYLCAWSHSGRDTGELFFGEGSRLTVL.

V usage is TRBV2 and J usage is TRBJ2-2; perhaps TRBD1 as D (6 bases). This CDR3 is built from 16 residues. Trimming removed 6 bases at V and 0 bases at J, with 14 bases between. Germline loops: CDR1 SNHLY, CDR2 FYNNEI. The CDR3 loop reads CASSTTRGTNTGELFF. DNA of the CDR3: TGTGCCAGCAGCACAACCAGGGGCACGAACACCGGGGAGCTGTTTTTT.

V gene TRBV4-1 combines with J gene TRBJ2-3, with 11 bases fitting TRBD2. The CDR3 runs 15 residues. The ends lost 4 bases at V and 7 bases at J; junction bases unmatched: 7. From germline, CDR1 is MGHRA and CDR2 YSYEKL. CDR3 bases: TGCGCCAGCAGCCCGCTCACTAGCGGGAGAAATACGCAGTATTTT. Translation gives CASSPLTSGRNTQYF.

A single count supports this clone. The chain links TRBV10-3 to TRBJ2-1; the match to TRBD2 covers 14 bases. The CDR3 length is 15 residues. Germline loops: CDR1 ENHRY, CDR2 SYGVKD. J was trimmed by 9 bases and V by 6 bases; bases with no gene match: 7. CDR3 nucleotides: TGTGCCATCAGAGGACTAGCGGGAGGATTAGGTGAGCAGTTCTTC. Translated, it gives CAIRGLAGGLGEQFF.

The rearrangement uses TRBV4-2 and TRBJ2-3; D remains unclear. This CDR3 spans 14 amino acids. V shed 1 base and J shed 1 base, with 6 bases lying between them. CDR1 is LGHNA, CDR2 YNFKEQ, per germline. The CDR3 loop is CASSQGEGTDTQYF. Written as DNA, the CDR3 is TGTGCCAGCAGCCAAGGAGAGGGCACAGATACGCAGTATTTT.

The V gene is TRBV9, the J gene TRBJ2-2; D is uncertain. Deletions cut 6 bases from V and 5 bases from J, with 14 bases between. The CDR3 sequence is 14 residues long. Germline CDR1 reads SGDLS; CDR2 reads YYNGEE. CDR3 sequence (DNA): TGTGCCAGCACCCCTGGAGCATATACCGGGGAGCTGTTTTTT. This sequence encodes CASTPGAYTGELFF.

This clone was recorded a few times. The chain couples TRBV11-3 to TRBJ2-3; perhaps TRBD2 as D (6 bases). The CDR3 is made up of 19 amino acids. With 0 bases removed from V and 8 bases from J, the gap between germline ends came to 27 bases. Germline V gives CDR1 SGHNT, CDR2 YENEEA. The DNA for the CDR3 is TGTGCCAGCAGCTTAGATCCGGGTCTTCGGGGGACTTTTATAGGTACGCAGTATTTT. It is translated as CASSLDPGLRGTFIGTQYF.

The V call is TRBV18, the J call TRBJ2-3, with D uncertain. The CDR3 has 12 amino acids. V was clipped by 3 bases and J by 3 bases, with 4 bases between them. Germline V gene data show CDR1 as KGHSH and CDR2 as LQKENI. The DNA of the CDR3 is TGTGCCAGCTCACCGTCTACAGATACGCAGTATTTT. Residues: CASSPSTDTQYF.

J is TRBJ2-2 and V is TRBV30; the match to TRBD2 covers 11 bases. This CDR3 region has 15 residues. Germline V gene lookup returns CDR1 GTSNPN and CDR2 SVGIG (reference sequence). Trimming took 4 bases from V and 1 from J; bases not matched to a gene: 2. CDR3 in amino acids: CAWKTSGRNTGELFF. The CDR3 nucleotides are TGTGCCTGGAAAACTAGCGGGAGGAACACCGGGGAGCTGTTTTTT.

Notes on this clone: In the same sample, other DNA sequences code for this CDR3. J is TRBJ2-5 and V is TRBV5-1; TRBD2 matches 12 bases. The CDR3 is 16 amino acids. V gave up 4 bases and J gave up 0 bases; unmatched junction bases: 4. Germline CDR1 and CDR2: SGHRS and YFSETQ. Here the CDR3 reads CASSPGTSGYQETQYF. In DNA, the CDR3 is TGCGCCAGCAGCCCCGGGACTAGCGGGTACCAAGAGACCCAGTACTTC. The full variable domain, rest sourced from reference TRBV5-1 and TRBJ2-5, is KAGVTQTPRYLIKTRGQQVTLSCSPISGHRSVSWYQQTPGQGLQFLFEYFSETQRNKGNFPGRFSGRQFSNSRSEMNVSTLELGDSALYLCASSPGTSGYQETQYFGPGTRLLVL.

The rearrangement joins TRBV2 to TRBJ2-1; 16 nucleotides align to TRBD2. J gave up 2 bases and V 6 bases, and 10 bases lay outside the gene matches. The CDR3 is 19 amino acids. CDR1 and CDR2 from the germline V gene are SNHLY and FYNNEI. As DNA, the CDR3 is TGTGCCAGCAGGGGACCGGGACTAGCGGGAGGGCCCGCCTACAATGAGCAGTTCTTC. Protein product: CASRGPGLAGGPAYNEQFF. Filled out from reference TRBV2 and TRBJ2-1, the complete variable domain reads EPEVTQTPSHQVTQMGQEVILRCVPISNHLYFYWYRQILGQKVEFLVSFYNNEISEKSEIFDDQFSVERPDGSNFTLKIRSTKLEDSAMYFCASRGPGLAGGPAYNEQFFGPGTRLTVL.

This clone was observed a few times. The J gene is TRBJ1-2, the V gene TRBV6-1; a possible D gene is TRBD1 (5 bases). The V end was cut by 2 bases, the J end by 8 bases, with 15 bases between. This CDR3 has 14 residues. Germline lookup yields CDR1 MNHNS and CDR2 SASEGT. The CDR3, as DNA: TGTGCCAGCAGTGAAATCCTGGGGCCCTGGGGCTACACCTTC. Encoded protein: CASSEILGPWGYTF.

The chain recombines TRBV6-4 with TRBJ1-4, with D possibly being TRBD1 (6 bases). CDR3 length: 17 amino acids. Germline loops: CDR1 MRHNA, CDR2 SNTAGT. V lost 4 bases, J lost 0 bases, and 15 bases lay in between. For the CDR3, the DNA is TGTGCCAGCAGTGCCCCCAGACAGGATCCAACTAATGAAAAACTGTTTTTT. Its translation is CASSAPRQDPTNEKLFF.

CDR3 nucleotides: TGTGCCAGCAGCTTCTCTAGCGGGGGCCCCCGAACCGGGGAGCTGTTTTTT. It translates to CASSFSSGGPRTGELFF. This chain uses TRBV11-2 with TRBJ2-2; 10 positions match TRBD2. The V and J ends lost 3 bases and 5 bases, in that order; junction bases with no gene match: 9. Germline CDR1 is SGHAT and CDR2 is FQNNGV. CDR3 size: 17 residues.

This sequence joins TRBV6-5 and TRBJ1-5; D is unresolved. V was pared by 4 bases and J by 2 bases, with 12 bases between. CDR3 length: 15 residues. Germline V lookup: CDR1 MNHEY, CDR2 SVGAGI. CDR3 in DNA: TGTGCCAGCAGTTCTTACGGCAGCGGCAATCAGCCCCAGCATTTT. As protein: CASSSYGSGNQPQHF.

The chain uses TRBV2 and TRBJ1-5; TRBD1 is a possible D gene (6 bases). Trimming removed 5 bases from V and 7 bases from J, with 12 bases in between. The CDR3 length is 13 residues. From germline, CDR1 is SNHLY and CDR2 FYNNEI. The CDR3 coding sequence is TGTGCCAGCAGTAGGACAGATGGACAGCCCCAGCATTTT. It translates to CASSRTDGQPQHF.

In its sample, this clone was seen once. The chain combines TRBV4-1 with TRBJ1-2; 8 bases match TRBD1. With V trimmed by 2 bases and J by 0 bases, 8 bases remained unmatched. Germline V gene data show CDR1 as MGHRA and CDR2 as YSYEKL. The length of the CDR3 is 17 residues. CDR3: CASSQSPGTGANYGYTF. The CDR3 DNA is TGCGCCAGCAGCCAATCCCCGGGGACAGGCGCTAACTATGGCTACACCTTC.

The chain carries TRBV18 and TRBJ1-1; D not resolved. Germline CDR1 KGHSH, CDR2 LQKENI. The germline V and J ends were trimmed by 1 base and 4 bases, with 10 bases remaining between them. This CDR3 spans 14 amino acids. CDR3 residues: CASSPLEWSTEAFF. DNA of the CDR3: TGTGCCAGCTCACCACTAGAGTGGAGCACTGAAGCTTTCTTT.

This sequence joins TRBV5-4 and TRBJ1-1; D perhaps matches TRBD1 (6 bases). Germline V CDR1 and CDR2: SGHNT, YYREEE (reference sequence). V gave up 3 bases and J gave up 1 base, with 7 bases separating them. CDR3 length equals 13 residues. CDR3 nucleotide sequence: TGTGCCAGCAGCTCGGGACAGAACACTGAAGCTTTCTTT. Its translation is CASSSGQNTEAFF.

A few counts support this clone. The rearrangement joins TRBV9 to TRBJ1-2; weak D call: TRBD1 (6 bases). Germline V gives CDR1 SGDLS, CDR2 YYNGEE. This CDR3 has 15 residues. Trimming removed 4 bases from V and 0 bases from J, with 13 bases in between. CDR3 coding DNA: TGTGCCAGCAGCATCCGACAGGACTCTAACTATGGCTACACCTTC. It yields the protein CASSIRQDSNYGYTF.

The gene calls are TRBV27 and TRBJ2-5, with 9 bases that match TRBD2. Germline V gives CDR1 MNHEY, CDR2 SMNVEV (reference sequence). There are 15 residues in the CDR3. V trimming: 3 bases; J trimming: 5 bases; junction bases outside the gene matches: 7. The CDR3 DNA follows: TGTGCCAGCAGTTTTTGGCGGGAGGGCCTTGAGACCCAGTACTTC. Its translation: CASSFWREGLETQYF.

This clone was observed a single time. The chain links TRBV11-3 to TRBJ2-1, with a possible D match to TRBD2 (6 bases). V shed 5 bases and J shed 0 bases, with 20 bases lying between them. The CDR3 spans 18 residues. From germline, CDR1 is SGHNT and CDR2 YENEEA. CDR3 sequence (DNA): TGTGCCAGCAGCCTAGCCCCCCCGGGACTTAGCTCCTACAATGAGCAGTTCTTC. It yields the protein CASSLAPPGLSSYNEQFF.